The clone carrying this T cell receptor beta chain was counted ten times or more. The same CDR3 arises from other DNA sequences in this sample as well. This entry is derived from a study of blood T cell repertoires in COVID-19. The wider study: Samples came from the United States, Italy and Spain, spanning acute and convalescent COVID-19.

In the authors' workflow: The assay estimated nucleated cells by amplifying reference gene primers. Profiling relied on immunoSEQ multiplex PCR, and the TCRdb table lists in-frame clones only, not all of them. V, J and clone size reflect that table, while D and trimming were determined from the DNA. The sample has about 210,000 clones, around four fifths seen once. CDR3 length equals 14 residues. Germline V CDR1 and CDR2: SGHRS, YFSETQ. V was pared by 0 bases and J by 4 bases, with 8 bases between. Sequenced: peripheral blood. The TCR was taken from a woman aged 50 to 60 with acute or convalescent COVID-19. J is TRBJ1-5 and V is TRBV5-1, with a possible D match to TRBD1 (5 bases). The CDR3 here is CASSLDGGNQPQHF. CDR3 bases: TGCGCCAGCAGCTTGGACGGGGGGAATCAGCCCCAGCATTTT.